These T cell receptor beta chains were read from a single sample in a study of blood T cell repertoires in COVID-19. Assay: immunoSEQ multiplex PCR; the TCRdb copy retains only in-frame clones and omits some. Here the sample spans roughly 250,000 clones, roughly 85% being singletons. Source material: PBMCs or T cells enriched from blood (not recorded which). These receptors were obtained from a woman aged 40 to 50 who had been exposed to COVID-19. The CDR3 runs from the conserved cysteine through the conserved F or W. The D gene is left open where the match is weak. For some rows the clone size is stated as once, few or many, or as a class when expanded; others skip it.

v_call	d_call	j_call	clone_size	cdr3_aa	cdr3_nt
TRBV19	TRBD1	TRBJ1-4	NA	CASSNPHNVGQGYEKLFF	TGTGCCAGTAGTAATCCCCATAACGTCGGACAGGGCTATGAAAAACTGTTTTTT
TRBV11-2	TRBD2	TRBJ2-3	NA	CASSLDPSGGGTDTQYF	TGTGCCAGCAGCTTAGACCCTAGCGGGGGTGGCACAGATACGCAGTATTTT
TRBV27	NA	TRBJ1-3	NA	CASSLQGGLGNTIYF	TGTGCCAGCAGTTTACAGGGTGGTCTTGGAAACACCATATATTTT
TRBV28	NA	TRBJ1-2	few	CASSLELDGYTF	TGTGCCAGCAGTTTAGAGCTAGATGGCTACACCTTC
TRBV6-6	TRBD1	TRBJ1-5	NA	CASSHGQDRQPQHF	TGTGCCAGCAGTCACGGACAGGACAGGCAGCCCCAGCATTTT
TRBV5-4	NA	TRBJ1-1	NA	CASRTQLNTEAFF	TGTGCCAGCAGGACACAGTTGAACACTGAAGCTTTCTTT
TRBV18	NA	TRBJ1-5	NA	CASSRGENQPQHF	TGTGCCAGCTCTCGGGGAGAAAATCAGCCCCAGCATTTT
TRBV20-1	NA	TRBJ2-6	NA	CSASDNSGANVLTF	TGCAGTGCTAGTGACAACTCTGGGGCCAACGTCCTGACTTTC
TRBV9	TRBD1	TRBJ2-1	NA	CASSVDGTGYNEQFF	TGTGCCAGCAGCGTAGACGGGACAGGCTACAATGAGCAGTTCTTC
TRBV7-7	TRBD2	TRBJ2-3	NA	CASSLRGETTDTQYF	TGTGCCAGCAGCCTTCGGGGGGAGACCACAGATACGCAGTATTTT
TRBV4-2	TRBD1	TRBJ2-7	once	CASSPDRGSNEQYF	TGTGCCAGCAGCCCCGACAGGGGCTCCAACGAGCAGTACTTC
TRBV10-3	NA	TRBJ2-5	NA	CAIAGDQETQYF	TGTGCCATCGCAGGGGACCAAGAGACCCAGTACTTC
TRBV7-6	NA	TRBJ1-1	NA	CASSGQPNTEAFF	TGTGCCAGCAGCGGACAGCCGAACACTGAAGCTTTCTTT
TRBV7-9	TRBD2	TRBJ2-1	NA	CASSSKSRGGLLNEQFF	TGTGCCAGCAGCTCAAAATCCCGGGGGGGCCTTCTAAATGAGCAGTTCTTC
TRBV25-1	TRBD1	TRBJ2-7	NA	CASSAGQAHYEQYF	TGTGCCAGCAGTGCGGGACAGGCCCACTACGAGCAGTACTTC
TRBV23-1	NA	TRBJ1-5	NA	CASSQSGGNQPQHF	TGCGCCAGCAGTCAATCGGGGGGTAATCAGCCCCAGCATTTT
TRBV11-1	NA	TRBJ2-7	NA	CASSLETYHGIEQYF	TGTGCCAGCAGCTTAGAGACATATCACGGGATCGAGCAGTACTTC
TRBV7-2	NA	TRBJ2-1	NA	CASSSWGGLSSYNEQFF	TGTGCCAGCAGCTCCTGGGGGGGGCTGAGCTCCTACAATGAGCAGTTCTTC
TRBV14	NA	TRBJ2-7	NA	CASSQGLGSGYEQYF	TGTGCCAGCAGCCAAGGGCTAGGGAGTGGCTACGAGCAGTACTTC
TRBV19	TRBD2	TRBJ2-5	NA	CASSIEGLAGPQETQYF	TGTGCCAGTAGTATAGAGGGACTAGCGGGGCCCCAAGAGACCCAGTACTTC
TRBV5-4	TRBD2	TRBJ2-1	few	CASSSSGGYNEQFF	TGTGCCAGCAGCTCCTCGGGGGGCTACAATGAGCAGTTCTTC
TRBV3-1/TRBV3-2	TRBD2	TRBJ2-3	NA	CASSPRTSSDTQYF	TGTGCCAGCAGCCCCAGGACTAGCTCGGATACGCAGTATTTT
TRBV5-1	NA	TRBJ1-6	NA	CATRTTLAGSPLHF	TGCGCCACCCGTACGACTTTGGCGGGTTCACCCCTCCACTTT
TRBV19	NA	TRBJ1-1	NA	CASSMGRTTEAFF	TGTGCCAGTAGTATGGGGAGAACCACTGAAGCTTTCTTT
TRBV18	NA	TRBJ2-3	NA	CASSPPPSGTDTQYF	TGTGCCAGCTCACCCCCCCCTAGCGGCACAGATACGCAGTATTTT
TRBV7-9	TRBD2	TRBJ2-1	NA	CASSLAIGGGQYNEQFF	TGTGCCAGCAGCTTAGCAATCGGCGGGGGGCAGTACAATGAGCAGTTCTTC
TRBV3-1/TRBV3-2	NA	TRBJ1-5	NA	CASSRGPNQPQHF	TGTGCCAGCAGCCGGGGCCCAAATCAGCCCCAGCATTTT
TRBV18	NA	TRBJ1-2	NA	CASSPGGSLDGYTF	TGTGCCAGCTCACCAGGGGGCAGTTTAGATGGCTACACCTTC